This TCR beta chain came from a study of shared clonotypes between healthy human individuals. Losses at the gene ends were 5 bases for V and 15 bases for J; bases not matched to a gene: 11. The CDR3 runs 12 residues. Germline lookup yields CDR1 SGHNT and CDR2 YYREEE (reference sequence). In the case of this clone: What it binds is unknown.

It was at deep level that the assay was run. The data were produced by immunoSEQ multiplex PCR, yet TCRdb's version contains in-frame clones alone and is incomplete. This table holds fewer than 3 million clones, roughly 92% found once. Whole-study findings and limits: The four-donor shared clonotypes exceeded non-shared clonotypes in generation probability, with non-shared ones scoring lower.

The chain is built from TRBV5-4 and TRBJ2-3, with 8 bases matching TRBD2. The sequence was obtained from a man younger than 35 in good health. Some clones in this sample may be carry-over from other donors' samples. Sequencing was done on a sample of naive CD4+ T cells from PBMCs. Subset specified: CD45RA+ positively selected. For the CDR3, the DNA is TGTGCCAGCAGTCGAGCGGGAGATCCGGAATATTTT. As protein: CASSRAGDPEYF.